The T cell receptor beta chain under discussion was sequenced for a study of T cell repertoires in cytomegalovirus infection. Study-level points and caveats: Totalled public TCR beta family frequency picked out people who carried CMV plus the relevant HLA.

To note about this clonotype: Its antigen is undetermined.

MiXCR, run by TCRdb on the reads, gives a single entry per CDR3 protein. Of around 430,000 distinct CDR3 sequences listed, under 45% are singletons. V lost 2 bases and J lost 5, with 12 bases in between. The CDR3 contains 15 residues. Looked up from germline, CDR1 is SGHTA and CDR2 is FQGNSA. The chain uses TRBV7-2 and TRBJ1-4, with D maybe TRBD1 (6 bases). This clonotype was sampled from a human donor in good health (CMV status not recorded). Some clones in this sample may be carry-over from other donors' samples. This specimen consisted of cultured PBMCs, obtained from culture after CMV antigen stimulation. In nucleotides, the CDR3 is TGTGCCAGCAGCTTAAGCAGGGGAGGGAATGAAAAACTGTTTTTT. Amino acid sequence: CASSLSRGGNEKLFF.